One sample yielded the 26 T cell receptor beta chains listed below, sequenced in a study of T cells in localized non-small cell lung cancer. Profiled with immunoSEQ multiplex PCR; TCRdb holds only in-frame clones, not every one. The table records roughly 48,000 clones, about 80% of them present only once. The starting material was peripheral blood, obtained before any cancer treatment. The receptors were gathered from a man between 40 and 70 years old with stage I squamous cell lung carcinoma.

The chain employs TRBV29-1 and TRBJ1-1; a weak D match, TRBD1 (5 bases). The CDR3 covers 13 residues. The germline V and J ends were trimmed by 7 bases and 0 bases, with 12 bases remaining between them. The germline V gene has CDR1 SQVTM and CDR2 ANQGSEA. The CDR3 DNA sequence: TGCAGCGACTCGCAGGGTATGAACACTGAAGCTTTCTTT. This translates into CSDSQGMNTEAFF.

This chain connects TRBV30 to TRBJ1-3; D unclear. Trimming removed 4 bases from V and 1 base from J, with 2 bases in between. CDR1 and CDR2 from the germline V gene are GTSNPN and SVGIG (reference sequence). This CDR3 is built from 11 residues. As DNA, the CDR3 is TGTGCCTGGACGTCTGGAAACACCATATATTTT. Protein sequence: CAWTSGNTIYF. Supplemented by reference TRBV30 and TRBJ1-3, the full variable domain reads SQTIHQWPATLVQPVGSPLSLECTVEGTSNPNLYWYRQAAGRGLQLLFYSVGIGQISSEVPQNLSASRPQDRQFILSSKKLLLSDSGFYLCAWTSGNTIYFGEGSWLTVV.

V usage is TRBV5-1 and J usage is TRBJ2-2; tentatively, D is TRBD1 (5 bases). This CDR3 has 16 amino acids. V dropped 4 bases and J dropped 2 bases, with 15 bases sitting between them. Germline V lookup: CDR1 SGHRS, CDR2 YFSETQ. Here the CDR3 reads CASSVTVSENTGELFF. The CDR3 DNA is TGCGCCAGCAGCGTGACAGTCTCGGAAAACACCGGGGAGCTGTTTTTT. The full variable domain, with the rest looked up from reference TRBV5-1 and TRBJ2-2, is KAGVTQTPRYLIKTRGQQVTLSCSPISGHRSVSWYQQTPGQGLQFLFEYFSETQRNKGNFPGRFSGRQFSNSRSEMNVSTLELGDSALYLCASSVTVSENTGELFFGEGSRLTVL.

V is TRBV19 and J is TRBJ1-3; 8 bases fit TRBD1. The CDR3 has 13 residues. Germline CDR1 reads LNHDA; CDR2 reads SQIVND (reference sequence). The junction had 4 bases not matched to a gene; V was cut back by 7 bases and J by 5 bases. The DNA of the CDR3 is TGTGCCAGTACCCGGACAGGGAGAAACACCATATATTTT. Its protein product is CASTRTGRNTIYF.

V usage is TRBV12-2 and J usage is TRBJ1-5. TRBV12-2 corresponds to a pseudogene. The CDR3 consists of 16 residues. CDR3 bases: TGTGCAAGTCGCTTAGGGGGGTCCTTTAAATGTCAGCCCCAGCATTTT. Its protein is CASRLGGSFKCQPQHF.

The chain uses TRBV29-1 and TRBJ2-7; 13 bases map to TRBD2. V lost 7 bases to trimming and J lost 5 bases; unmatched junction nucleotides: 2. Germline V gene data show CDR1 as SQVTM and CDR2 as ANQGSEA. The CDR3 is 12 amino acids. CDR3 residues: CSGTSGGDEQYF. CDR3 in DNA: TGCAGCGGGACTAGCGGGGGTGACGAGCAGTACTTC.

The table lists this clone with a few counts. This chain links TRBV5-4 with TRBJ2-1; D is perhaps TRBD1 (6 bases). V dropped 2 bases and J dropped 8 bases, with 14 bases sitting between them. Per the germline V gene, CDR1 is SGHNT and CDR2 is YYREEE (reference sequence). This CDR3 is built from 14 residues. CDR3 sequence (DNA): TGTGCCAGCAGCTTACGACAGGATGGCGATGAGCAGTTCTTC. As protein: CASSLRQDGDEQFF.

In nucleotides, the CDR3 is TGTGCCAGTAGTATTTCGAGGGCGGGCTACGAGCAGTACTTC. This gives the protein CASSISRAGYEQYF. The chain recombines TRBV19 with TRBJ2-7, with D perhaps TRBD2 (5 bases). This CDR3 contains 14 residues. CDR1 is LNHDA and CDR2 is SQIVND in the germline V gene (reference sequence). Trimming took off 3 bases at V and 3 bases at J, with 12 bases between the two ends.

This chain links TRBV2 with TRBJ1-5, with TRBD1 matching over 7 bases. V gave up 3 bases and J gave up 7 bases; unmatched junction bases: 9. Germline V gene lookup returns CDR1 SNHLY and CDR2 FYNNEI. The CDR3 is 15 amino acids. CDR3 in DNA: TGTGCCAGCAGTGACCCGACAGGGCAGGGGCAGCCCCAGCATTTT. This sequence encodes CASSDPTGQGQPQHF.

The V call is TRBV28, the J call TRBJ2-7, with no clear D. Germline-derived CDR1 and CDR2 are MDHEN and SYDVKM. This CDR3 comprises 15 residues. V was pared by 7 bases and J by 2 bases, with 18 bases between. The CDR3 reads CASTFALSGPYEQYF. The CDR3 bases are TGTGCCAGCACCTTTGCCCTCAGTGGACCCTACGAGCAGTACTTC. Using reference TRBV28 and TRBJ2-7 for the parts outside the CDR3, the full variable domain is DVKVTQSSRYLVKRTGEKVFLECVQDMDHENMFWYRQDPGLGLRLIYFSYDVKMKEKGDIPEGYSVSREKKERFSLILESASTNQTSMYLCASTFALSGPYEQYFGPGTRLTVT.

In DNA form, the CDR3 reads TGTGCCAGCAGTCCACTCCCAGGAACAGATACGCAGTATTTT. Translating it yields CASSPLPGTDTQYF. The chain combines TRBV27 with TRBJ2-3; D is undetermined. The CDR3 length is 14 residues. From germline, CDR1 is MNHEY and CDR2 SMNVEV (reference sequence). V was pared by 5 bases and J by 3 bases, with 12 bases between.

This chain joins TRBV2 and TRBJ2-2; D is unresolved. The CDR3 is 14 amino acids. The V end was cut by 5 bases, the J end by 4 bases, with 11 bases between. Germline loops: CDR1 SNHLY, CDR2 FYNNEI. This CDR3 is CASSLLGATGELFF. CDR3 sequence (DNA): TGTGCCAGCAGTCTCCTCGGAGCCACCGGGGAGCTGTTTTTT.

This clone has a single count. The CDR3 spells CASSLTALAGVETQYF. The CDR3 nucleotides read TGTGCCAGCAGCTTGACAGCACTAGCGGGGGTGGAGACCCAGTACTTC. This chain links TRBV7-3 with TRBJ2-5; 11 bases match TRBD2. With V trimmed by 3 bases and J by 5 bases, 8 bases remained unmatched. CDR3 size: 16 residues. Looked up from germline, CDR1 is SGHTA and CDR2 is FQGTGA.

This clone was counted between two and nine times. The genes are TRBV5-6 and TRBJ2-1, with TRBD1 identical over 9 bases. The CDR3 is 15 amino acids. V was clipped by 4 bases and J by 4 bases; unmatched bases: 6. Germline CDR1 reads SGHDT; CDR2 reads YYEEEE. CDR3 amino acids: CASSMGQGPYNEQFF. In DNA, the CDR3 is TGTGCCAGCAGCATGGGACAGGGACCTTACAATGAGCAGTTCTTC.

V and J are TRBV5-1 and TRBJ2-1; 8 bases are a match to TRBD2. The V and J ends lost 6 bases and 8 bases, in that order; junction bases with no gene match: 7. Germline V gene sequence: CDR1 SGHRS, CDR2 YFSETQ. The CDR3 is 13 amino acids. CDR3 nucleotides: TGCGCCAGCACTTTTGCGGGGGGTGATGAGCAGTTCTTC. This sequence encodes CASTFAGGDEQFF.

The chain has TRBV28 and TRBJ1-2; D ambiguous. CDR1 is MDHEN, CDR2 SYDVKM, per germline. Trimming stripped 6 bases from V and 8 bases from J, with 10 bases between. The CDR3 loop spans 11 amino acids. The CDR3 reads CASSTIYGYTF. In DNA form, the CDR3 reads TGTGCCAGCAGCACTATTTACGGCTACACCTTC.

The genes are TRBV27 and TRBJ2-5; TRBD1 matches 8 bases. The germline gives CDR1 MNHEY, CDR2 SMNVEV (reference sequence). The CDR3 runs 16 residues. Unmatched junction bases numbered 13, after V lost 6 bases and J lost 4 bases. The chain's CDR3 is CASRNTGGSVGETQYF. The CDR3 DNA reads as TGTGCCAGCAGAAACACAGGGGGGTCCGTAGGAGAGACCCAGTACTTC.

The chain links TRBV28 to TRBJ1-4, with D hard to call. The CDR3 loop spans 14 amino acids. In germline, CDR1 is MDHEN, CDR2 SYDVKM. Trimming left V 2 bases short and J 5 bases short, with 9 bases between. The CDR3 coding sequence is TGTGCCAGCAGTTTAAGCGGACTAAATGAAAAACTGTTTTTT. This codes for CASSLSGLNEKLFF.

A single count supports this clone. For the CDR3, the DNA is TGTGCCAGCAGCTTAGGACAGGGAGCAAACTACGAGCAGTACTTC. It encodes CASSLGQGANYEQYF. The chain couples TRBV11-3 to TRBJ2-7, with 7 bases that match TRBD1. There are 15 residues in the CDR3. With V trimmed by 1 base and J by 3 bases, 6 bases remained unmatched. CDR1 and CDR2 (germline): SGHNT, YENEEA. Full variable domain (remainder filled in from reference TRBV11-3 and TRBJ2-7): EAGVVQSPRYKIIEKKQPVAFWCNPISGHNTLYWYLQNLGQGPELLIRYENEEAVDDSQLPKDRFSAERLKGVDSTLKIQPAELGDSAVYLCASSLGQGANYEQYFGPGTRLTVT.

CDR3 coding DNA: TGTGCCAGCAGCCCGGGTCGGGGGGTGTACGAGACCCAGTACTTC. It yields the protein CASSPGRGVYETQYF. The chain combines TRBV7-7 with TRBJ2-5; TRBD2 agrees at 7 bases. J lost 5 bases, V lost 5 bases, and 11 bases had no gene match. Germline CDR1 and CDR2: SSHAT and FNYEAQ (reference sequence). There are 15 residues in the CDR3.

The chain has TRBV19 and TRBJ1-5; TRBD1 matches at 8 bases. CDR1 and CDR2 (germline): LNHDA, SQIVND (reference sequence). V shed 7 bases, J shed 7 bases, and the junction held 12 bases outside the gene matches. The CDR3 consists of 15 residues. In DNA form, the CDR3 reads TGTGCCAGTATGGGAGGACAGGGAGCGTGGCAGCCCCAGCATTTT. Translated, it gives CASMGGQGAWQPQHF.

This chain connects TRBV7-2 to TRBJ2-3; D is unclear. The CDR3 is 13 amino acids. Between the trimmed V and J ends, which lost 2 bases and 5 bases, there was a span of 8 bases. Germline V gene data show CDR1 as SGHTA and CDR2 as FQGNSA. The CDR3, as DNA: TGTGCCAGCAGCTTAATCCCGCTAGATACGCAGTATTTT. This codes for CASSLIPLDTQYF.

With respect to this clone: One end of the junction varies from germline; a read error may be responsible. The CDR3 loop reads CASSFPDWGNSNQPQHF. The DNA of the CDR3 is TGTGCCAGTAGTTTTCCAGACTGGGGGAATAGCAATCAGCCCCAGCATTTT. J is TRBJ1-5 and V is TRBV28, with D tentatively TRBD1 (5 bases). CDR3 length: 17 amino acids. The germline V gene encodes CDR1 MDHEN and CDR2 SYDVKM.

The chain recombines TRBV28 with TRBJ1-3; TRBD1 is a possible D gene (5 bases). This CDR3 region has 15 residues. Germline CDR1 MDHEN, CDR2 SYDVKM. The CDR3 reads CVSSGGVYSGNTIYF. The DNA of the CDR3 is TGTGTTTCATCGGGAGGGGTATACTCTGGAAACACCATATATTTT.

CDR3 nucleotides: TGTGCCAGCAGCTTCGACAGGGGCAATACCTACGAGCAGTACTTC. It specifies CASSFDRGNTYEQYF. The chain uses TRBV11-1 and TRBJ2-7, with 8 bases matching TRBD1. The CDR3 is made up of 15 amino acids. Unmatched junction bases numbered 6, after V lost 3 bases and J lost 2 bases. Germline V gene sequence: CDR1 SGHAT, CDR2 FQDESV (reference sequence).

This chain connects TRBV25-1 to TRBJ2-7, with D perhaps matching TRBD2 (5 bases). Looked up from germline, CDR1 is MGHDK and CDR2 is SYGVNS. V lost 6 bases and J lost 3, with 6 bases in between. CDR3 length: 11 amino acids. CDR3 in amino acids: CASSGNYEQYF. The CDR3 DNA is TGTGCCAGCAGCGGGAACTACGAGCAGTACTTC.